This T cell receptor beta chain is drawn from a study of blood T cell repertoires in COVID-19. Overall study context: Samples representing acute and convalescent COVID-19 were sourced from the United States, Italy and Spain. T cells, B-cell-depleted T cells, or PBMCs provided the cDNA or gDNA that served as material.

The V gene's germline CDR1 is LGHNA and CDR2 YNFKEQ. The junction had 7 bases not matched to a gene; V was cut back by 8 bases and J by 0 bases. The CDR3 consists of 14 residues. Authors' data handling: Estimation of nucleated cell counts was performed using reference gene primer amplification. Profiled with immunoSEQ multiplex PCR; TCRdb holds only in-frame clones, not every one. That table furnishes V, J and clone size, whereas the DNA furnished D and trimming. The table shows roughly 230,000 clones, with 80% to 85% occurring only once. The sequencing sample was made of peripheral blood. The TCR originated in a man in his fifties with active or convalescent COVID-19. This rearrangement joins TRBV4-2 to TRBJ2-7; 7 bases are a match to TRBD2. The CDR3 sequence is CASAGTTPSYEQYF. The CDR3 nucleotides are TGTGCCAGCGCCGGGACTACCCCCTCCTACGAGCAGTACTTC.